These 24 T cell receptor beta chains were all obtained from the same sample, sequenced in a study of CD8+CD57+ T cells in acquired aplastic anemia. Profiling that covered TCR beta VDJ and CDR3 relied on genomic DNA as its template. TCRdb re-analysed the reads in MiXCR, keeping a single row per CDR3 protein. In the table there are a few hundred thousand distinct CDR3 sequences, almost 50% of which are singletons. Patients included in sequencing had previously demonstrated CD8+CD57+ cell expansion by flow cytometry. The sequenced sample consisted of sorted CD4+, CD8+, or CD8+CD57+ T cells (not recorded which) from PBMCs. These receptors originate from a human donor with aplastic anemia.

This clonotype was seen only a few times. V usage is TRBV7-9 and J usage is TRBJ2-1, with 9 nucleotides matching TRBD2. The trim removed 5 bases at V and 2 bases at J, leaving 7 bases unmatched. The CDR3 runs to 16 residues. Germline V gives CDR1 SEHNR, CDR2 FQNEAQ (reference sequence). CDR3 protein: CASSQDSGGPYNEQFF. CDR3 DNA: TGTGCCAGCAGCCAAGATAGCGGGGGCCCCTACAATGAGCAGTTCTTC.

The chain is built from TRBV19 and TRBJ2-7, with a tentative D call TRBD1 (5 bases). The CDR3 runs 13 residues. Germline V gene lookup returns CDR1 LNHDA and CDR2 SQIVND (reference sequence). Trimming left V 5 bases short and J 5 bases short, with 13 bases between. The chain's CDR3 is CASSQQVKNEQYF. The CDR3 DNA sequence: TGTGCCAGTAGTCAACAGGTGAAAAACGAGCAGTACTTC.

The chain couples TRBV7-2 to TRBJ2-7; a weak D match, TRBD2 (6 bases). The germline V gene encodes CDR1 SGHTA and CDR2 FQGNSA. V was trimmed by 5 bases and J by 3 bases, leaving 14 bases between them. The CDR3 has 14 amino acids. CDR3 sequence reads: CASSKVASVYEQYF. Written as DNA, the CDR3 is TGTGCCAGCAGCAAAGTAGCTAGCGTCTACGAGCAGTACTTC.

The V and J genes are TRBV19 and TRBJ1-2; tentative D call: TRBD1 (6 bases). Germline V gene lookup returns CDR1 LNHDA and CDR2 SQIVND (reference sequence). V lost 5 bases and J lost 1, with 11 bases in between. The CDR3 has 14 amino acids. The CDR3 DNA sequence: TGTGCCAGTAGTCAACAGGGCCTTAACTATGGCTACACCTTC. As protein: CASSQQGLNYGYTF.

As regards this clonotype: A much larger clone lies a single base off, so this may be a read error. The rearrangement uses TRBV4-1 and TRBJ1-2, with D possibly TRBD1 on 6 matching bases. Trimming took off 1 base at V and 7 bases at J, with 22 bases between the two ends. This CDR3 contains 17 residues. Germline-derived CDR1 and CDR2 are MGHRA and YSYEKL. CDR3 coding DNA: TGCGCCAGCAGCCAAGGTTCATCCCTAGGGGGGTCTTCTGGCTACACCTTC. This encodes CASSQGSSLGGSSGYTF.

This clonotype appeared a few times. At one end the junction does not follow the germline gene, possibly because of a read error. V is TRBV7-3 and J is TRBJ1-5; D is possibly TRBD1 (6 bases). The CDR3 is 17 residues long. Germline values: CDR1 SGHTA, CDR2 FQGTGA. Written as DNA, the CDR3 is TGCGCCAGCAGCCAAGGGGGGGGGAGAACCCGAAATCAGCCCCAGCATTTT. Its translation: CASSQGGGRTRNQPQHF.

The chain carries TRBV10-3 and TRBJ1-1; 7 bases are shared with TRBD1. The CDR3 covers 15 residues. Germline V CDR1 and CDR2: ENHRY, SYGVKD. V was pared by 6 bases and J by 1 base, with 8 bases of the junction left unmatched. CDR3 nucleotide sequence: TGTGCCATCAGAACAGGGGTAGTGTCGAACACTGAAGCTTTCTTT. Its translation is CAIRTGVVSNTEAFF.

Note on this clonotype: This may arise from a read error, as a much more abundant clone is one base away. J is TRBJ2-1 and V is TRBV12-3 or TRBV12-4; perhaps TRBD1 as D (5 bases). The CDR3 loop spans 13 amino acids. Trimming cost V 2 bases and J 5 bases, with 7 bases left between them. The CDR3 loop reads CASSLPQDNEQFF. Here the CDR3 DNA reads TGTGCCAGCAGTTTACCACAGGACAATGAGCAGTTCTTC.

Concerning this clonotype: The junction does not match germline at one end; this may be a read error. The chain recombines TRBV7-9 with TRBJ1-6; the D is unclear. The V gene's germline CDR1 is SEHNR and CDR2 FQNEAQ (reference sequence). The CDR3 runs to 15 residues. The CDR3 here is CASSPHRLENSPLHF. The CDR3 DNA reads as TGCGCCAGCAGCCCCCACCGTTTAGAGAATTCACCCCTCCACTTT.

The table lists this clonotype with many counts. V usage is TRBV10-3 and J usage is TRBJ1-1; D possibly corresponds to TRBD1 (6 bases). Per germline, CDR1 ENHRY and CDR2 SYGVKD. The CDR3 length is 15 residues. V was cut by 1 base and J by 6 bases, with 15 bases left in between. The CDR3 spells CAISEYREVLAEAFF. The CDR3 DNA reads as TGTGCCATCAGTGAGTACAGGGAGGTGCTGGCTGAAGCTTTCTTT.

In its sample, this clonotype was seen many times. The chain couples TRBV2 to TRBJ1-5; no definite D call. V lost 7 bases to trimming and J lost 0 bases, with 10 bases between them. The CDR3 has 14 residues. CDR1 and CDR2 (germline): SNHLY, FYNNEI. In nucleotides, the CDR3 is TGTGCCAGCAAAGCAGTCTATAGCAATCAGCCCCAGCATTTT. Translated: CASKAVYSNQPQHF.

The chain employs TRBV7-2 and TRBJ2-7; no firm D call. The V gene's germline CDR1 is SGHTA and CDR2 FQGNSA. This CDR3 contains 15 residues. Trimming removed 5 bases at V and 3 bases at J, with 17 bases between. For the CDR3, the DNA is TGTGCCAGCAGCCCGCCAGGAAACCGGTTCTACGAGCAGTACTTC. It codes for CASSPPGNRFYEQYF.

This clonotype was recorded once. V gene TRBV5-6 combines with J gene TRBJ2-3; 7 positions agree with TRBD2. Germline loops: CDR1 SGHDT, CDR2 YYEEEE. V lost 2 bases, J lost 2 bases, and 8 bases stayed unmatched. This CDR3 spans 16 amino acids. The CDR3 loop reads CASSLPGGTYTDTQYF. The CDR3 nucleotides read TGTGCCAGCAGCTTACCCGGGGGGACTTACACAGATACGCAGTATTTT.

As to this clonotype: This may come from a read error, since a much larger clone is one base off. Without the conserved terminal phenylalanine or tryptophan, this CDR3 likely stems from a read error. The V call is TRBV6-5, the J call TRBJ2-6; D may be TRBD2 (6 bases). V was clipped by 5 bases and J by 1 base, with 9 bases between them. The CDR3 length is 15 residues. The germline gives CDR1 MNHEY, CDR2 SVGAGI. The CDR3 DNA follows: TGTGCCAGCAGTCTCCGGGGGTCTGGGGCCAACGTCCTGACTCTC. Translating gives CASSLRGSGANVLTL.

This clonotype was counted at least ten times. This chain connects TRBV11-2 to TRBJ1-6; D is unclear. The germline CDR1 and CDR2 sequences are SGHAT and FQNNGV. This CDR3 region has 14 residues. The V and J ends lost 1 base and 7 bases respectively, with 8 bases between them. The CDR3 DNA reads TGTGCCAGCAGCTTAGCTAGGAGGAATTCACCCCTCCACTTT. This sequence encodes CASSLARRNSPLHF.

The chain uses TRBV2 and TRBJ2-1, with unresolved D. V lost 6 bases and J lost 4, with 13 bases in between. The CDR3 loop spans 14 amino acids. Germline CDR1 SNHLY, CDR2 FYNNEI. The DNA of the CDR3 is TGTGCCAGCAGCCTCAGGACCCTTTACAATGAGCAGTTCTTC. It is translated as CASSLRTLYNEQFF.

This clonotype has a count of ten or more. The rearrangement joins TRBV6-4 to TRBJ2-6; either TRBD1 or TRBD2 may fit D (5 bases each). In germline, CDR1 is MRHNA, CDR2 SNTAGT. This CDR3 contains 10 residues. V lost 3 bases and J lost 19, with 10 bases in between. The CDR3 sequence: CASSDRGGTF. Here the CDR3 DNA reads TGTGCCAGCAGTGATCGGGGCGGCACTTTC.

The CDR3 nucleotides are TGTGCCAGCAGTTACTCGGACAGTCTCTCTGGAAACACCATATATTTT. This codes for CASSYSDSLSGNTIYF. The chain joins TRBV6-5 to TRBJ1-3; D may be TRBD1 (6 bases). The CDR3 runs 16 residues. V gave up 0 bases and J gave up 0 bases, with 9 bases separating them. The V gene's germline CDR1 is MNHEY and CDR2 SVGAGI.

This clonotype occurred many times. This chain uses TRBV9 with TRBJ2-7, with TRBD2 as a possible D gene (6 bases). The CDR3 covers 15 residues. In germline, CDR1 is SGDLS, CDR2 YYNGEE. V lost 0 bases and J lost 2, with 12 bases in between. Here the CDR3 reads CASSVAPRGTYEQYF. Here the CDR3 DNA reads TGTGCCAGCAGCGTAGCCCCCCGGGGGACCTACGAGCAGTACTTC.

The chain links TRBV10-3 to TRBJ1-4, with D possibly TRBD1 on 6 matching bases. This CDR3 is 15 amino acids long. Germline CDR1 ENHRY, CDR2 SYGVKD. CDR3 residues: CARGPGALRGEKLFF. Here the CDR3 DNA reads TGTGCTAGAGGGCCCGGGGCTCTCAGGGGTGAAAAACTGTTTTTT.

This chain links TRBV7-2 with TRBJ1-5; no clear D gene. The germline V gene encodes CDR1 SGHTA and CDR2 FQGNSA. Deletions cut 8 bases from V and 1 base from J, with 12 bases between. The CDR3 consists of 14 residues. This chain's CDR3 is CASGYAGSNQPQHF. The CDR3 DNA is TGTGCCAGCGGCTACGCTGGGAGCAATCAGCCCCAGCATTTT. Full variable domain (remainder filled in from reference TRBV7-2 and TRBJ1-5): GAGVSQSPSNKVTEKGKDVELRCDPISGHTALYWYRQSLGQGLEFLIYFQGNSAPDKSGLPSDRFSAERTGGSVSTLTIQRTQQEDSAVYLCASGYAGSNQPQHFGDGTRLSIL.

The genes are TRBV10-1 and TRBJ1-5; 7 nucleotides line up with TRBD1. CDR1 WNHNN and CDR2 SYGVQD come from the germline V gene (reference sequence). Unmatched junction bases numbered 12, after V lost 1 base and J lost 3 bases. The CDR3 sequence is 18 residues long. CDR3 nucleotides: TGCGCCAGCAGTGAGTTGAGGGGGCGAGGTGCCAACAATCAGCCCCAGCATTTT. It encodes CASSELRGRGANNQPQHF.

This clonotype was found a few times. The CDR3 sequence: CSARKTGRDTEAFF. For the CDR3, the DNA is TGCAGTGCTAGGAAGACAGGGAGGGACACTGAAGCTTTCTTT. The chain has TRBV20-1 and TRBJ1-1; 7 nucleotides line up with TRBD1. Germline assignment: CDR1 DFQATT and CDR2 SNEGSKA (reference sequence). Losses at the gene ends were 3 bases for V and 3 bases for J; bases not matched to a gene: 7. CDR3 length equals 14 residues.

This clonotype was seen only a few times. The CDR3 region is CASSLIPGASTNEKLFF. CDR3 nucleotides: TGCGCCAGCAGCTTGATTCCGGGGGCCTCAACTAATGAAAAACTGTTTTTT. The chain carries TRBV5-1 and TRBJ1-4, with D possibly TRBD1 on 6 matching bases. V dropped 1 base and J dropped 0 bases, with 13 bases sitting between them. CDR1 and CDR2 from the germline V gene are SGHRS and YFSETQ. The CDR3 totals 17 residues.